The clone carrying this TCR beta chain has just a few counts. The antigen remains unidentified. The CDR3 has 13 residues. The ends were cut back, 0 bases at V and 6 bases at J, with 12 bases in the middle. CDR1 and CDR2 (germline): GTSNPN, SVGIG (reference sequence). The data stem from a study of cytomegalovirus exposure and HLA in healthy donors. Findings and limits, study-wide: Being indistinguishable, some V segments were excluded, TRBV6-2 and TRBV6-3 among them.

PCR employed 60 Vbeta and 13 Jbeta primers. The method was immunoSEQ multiplex PCR; TCRdb's version includes in-frame clones alone and lacks a portion of them. The data contain approximately 150,000 clones, roughly 80% of them seen just once; the ten biggest clones take up 14%. This TCR was sampled from a woman between 40 and 50 years old in good health and CMV-seronegative. Sequencing was carried out using PBMCs. V gene TRBV30 combines with J gene TRBJ2-7, with D maybe TRBD1 (6 bases). The chain's CDR3 is CAWSVQGRGEQYF. CDR3 nucleotides: TGTGCCTGGAGTGTACAGGGTCGGGGCGAGCAGTACTTC. The full variable domain, completed using reference TRBV30 and TRBJ2-7, is SQTIHQWPATLVQPVGSPLSLECTVEGTSNPNLYWYRQAAGRGLQLLFYSVGIGQISSEVPQNLSASRPQDRQFILSSKKLLLSDSGFYLCAWSVQGRGEQYFGPGTRLTVT.